A selection of T cell receptor beta chains follows, all from one sample in a study of cytomegalovirus exposure and HLA in healthy donors. Data came from immunoSEQ multiplex PCR; TCRdb stores just in-frame clones and leaves some out. The sample has over 70,000 clones; approximately 70% are singletons. Source material: PBMCs. All receptors come from a man aged 25-45 years in good health and CMV-seronegative. The CDR3 runs from the conserved cysteine through the conserved F or W. D genes are given only for firm matches. A clone size is listed for some rows: how often the clone was seen (once, few, many), or a class if it is expanded.

j_call: TRBJ1-6; d_call: TRBD1; v_call: TRBV10-3; clone_size: .; cdr3_aa: CAISEPGTGISSPLHF; cdr3_nt: TGTGCCATCAGTGAACCCGGGACAGGGATTTCGTCACCCCTCCACTTT
j_call: TRBJ1-5; d_call: TRBD1; v_call: TRBV28; clone_size: .; cdr3_aa: CASSLSRDSGNQPQHF; cdr3_nt: TGTGCCAGCAGTTTAAGTAGGGACAGTGGCAATCAGCCCCAGCATTTT
j_call: TRBJ1-2; d_call: .; v_call: TRBV6-5; clone_size: .; cdr3_aa: CASRRGVPYGYTF; cdr3_nt: TGTGCCAGCAGACGGGGGGTACCCTATGGCTACACCTTC
j_call: TRBJ1-1; d_call: TRBD1; v_call: TRBV27; clone_size: few; cdr3_aa: CASRRGQTFEAFF; cdr3_nt: TGTGCCAGCAGACGGGGACAGACTTTTGAAGCTTTCTTT
j_call: TRBJ2-7; d_call: .; v_call: TRBV5-4; clone_size: few; cdr3_aa: CASSSPPSGTYEQYF; cdr3_nt: TGTGCCAGCAGCTCCCCGCCGAGCGGAACCTACGAGCAGTACTTC
j_call: TRBJ1-1; d_call: TRBD1; v_call: TRBV6-5; clone_size: .; cdr3_aa: CASSAGTANTEAFF; cdr3_nt: TGTGCCAGCAGTGCCGGGACAGCGAACACTGAAGCTTTCTTT
j_call: TRBJ2-7; d_call: .; v_call: TRBV28; clone_size: .; cdr3_aa: CASSPPTGYYEQYF; cdr3_nt: TGTGCCAGCAGCCCTCCTACAGGGTACTACGAGCAGTACTTC
j_call: TRBJ2-7; d_call: TRBD2; v_call: TRBV7-3; clone_size: .; cdr3_aa: CASSLRASGSFYEQYF; cdr3_nt: TGTGCCAGCAGCTTAAGAGCTAGCGGGAGTTTCTACGAGCAGTACTTC
j_call: TRBJ1-6; d_call: TRBD1; v_call: TRBV5-1; clone_size: .; cdr3_aa: CASSSLTGGDSPLHF; cdr3_nt: TGCGCCAGCAGCTCGCTGACAGGGGGGGATTCACCCCTCCACTTT
j_call: TRBJ2-2; d_call: .; v_call: TRBV6-4; clone_size: .; cdr3_aa: CASSVSSDTGELFF; cdr3_nt: TGTGCCAGCAGTGTGTCTAGCGACACCGGGGAGCTGTTTTTT
j_call: TRBJ1-4; d_call: .; v_call: TRBV11-2; clone_size: .; cdr3_aa: CASSLDLGGGTSTNEKLFF; cdr3_nt: TGTGCCAGCAGCTTAGACCTGGGGGGAGGTACTTCAACTAATGAAAAACTGTTTTTT
j_call: TRBJ2-7; d_call: .; v_call: TRBV6-5; clone_size: .; cdr3_aa: CASSFGQGLSYEQYF; cdr3_nt: TGTGCCAGCAGTTTTGGGCAGGGGCTCTCCTACGAGCAGTACTTC
j_call: TRBJ1-2; d_call: .; v_call: TRBV6-1; clone_size: few; cdr3_aa: CASSEPLGTLYGYTF; cdr3_nt: TGTGCCAGCAGTGAACCCCTCGGGACACTCTATGGCTACACCTTC
j_call: TRBJ1-1; d_call: .; v_call: TRBV5-1; clone_size: .; cdr3_aa: CASSPGVSITEAFF; cdr3_nt: TGCGCCAGCAGCCCGGGGGTTTCTATCACTGAAGCTTTCTTT